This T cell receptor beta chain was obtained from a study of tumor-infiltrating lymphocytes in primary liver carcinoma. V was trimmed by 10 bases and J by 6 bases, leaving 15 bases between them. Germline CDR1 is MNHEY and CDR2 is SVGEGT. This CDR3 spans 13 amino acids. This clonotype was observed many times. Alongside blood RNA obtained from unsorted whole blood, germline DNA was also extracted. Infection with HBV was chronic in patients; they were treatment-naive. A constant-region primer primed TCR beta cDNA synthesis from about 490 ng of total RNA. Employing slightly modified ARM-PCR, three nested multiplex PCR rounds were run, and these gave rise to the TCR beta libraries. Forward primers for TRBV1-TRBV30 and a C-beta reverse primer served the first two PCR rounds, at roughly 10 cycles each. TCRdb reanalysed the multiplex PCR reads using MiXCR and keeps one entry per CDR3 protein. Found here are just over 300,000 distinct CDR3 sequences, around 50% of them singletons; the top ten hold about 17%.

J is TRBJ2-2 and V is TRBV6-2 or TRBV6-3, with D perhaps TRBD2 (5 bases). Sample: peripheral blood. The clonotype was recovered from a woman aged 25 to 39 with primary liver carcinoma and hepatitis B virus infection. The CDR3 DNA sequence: TGTGCCACCTATCTTAGCGAGTCCGGGGAGCTGTTTTTT. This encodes CATYLSESGELFF.